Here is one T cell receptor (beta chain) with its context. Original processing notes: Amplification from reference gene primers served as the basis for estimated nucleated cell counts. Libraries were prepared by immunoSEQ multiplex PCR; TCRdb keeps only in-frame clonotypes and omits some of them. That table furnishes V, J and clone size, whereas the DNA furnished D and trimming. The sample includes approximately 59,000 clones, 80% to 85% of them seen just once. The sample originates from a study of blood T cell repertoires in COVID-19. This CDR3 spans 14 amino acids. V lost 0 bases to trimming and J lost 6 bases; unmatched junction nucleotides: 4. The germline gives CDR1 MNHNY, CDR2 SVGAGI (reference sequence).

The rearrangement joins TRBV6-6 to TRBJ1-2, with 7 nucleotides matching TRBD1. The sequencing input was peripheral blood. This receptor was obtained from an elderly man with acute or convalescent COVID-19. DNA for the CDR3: TGTGCCAGCAGTTACTCGACAGGGTTGAATGGCTACACCTTC. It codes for CASSYSTGLNGYTF.